This T cell receptor (beta chain) was captured in a study of T cells in Graves' hyperthyroidism and ophthalmopathy. Study-level findings and limits: Classification by a 13 V-J model distinguished ophthalmopathy from stable hyperthyroidism.

Authors of the study amplified TCR beta CDR3 regions from RNA transcripts. HTBI primers were employed in a first-round RT-PCR of the TCR CDR3. Via MiXCR, TCRdb re-called the multiplex PCR reads, giving one row per CDR3 protein. In the table there are under 300,000 distinct CDR3 sequences, about 15% of which are singletons. This CDR3 has 12 residues. Trimming took off 7 bases at V and 3 bases at J, with 12 bases between the two ends. The V gene's germline CDR1 is SQVTM and CDR2 ANQGSEA. Hyperthyroidism had been newly diagnosed in patients aged 18 to 65, and its duration was under 2 months. The study collected blood at first hyperthyroidism diagnosis, before any ophthalmopathy symptoms arose. Fresh peripheral blood, approximately 10 ml, yielded the PBMCs. This clonotype was recorded at least ten times. Its antigen is not identified.

The material sequenced was blood. The TCR comes from a woman between 45 and 60 years old with Graves' hyperthyroidism that later progressed to Graves' ophthalmopathy. The chain has TRBV29-1 and TRBJ2-5; D perhaps matches TRBD1 (6 bases). CDR3 DNA sequence: TGCAGCGATAGACAGGCTGAAGAGACCCAGTACTTC. This sequence encodes CSDRQAEETQYF. Drawing the rest from reference TRBV29-1 and TRBJ2-5, the complete variable domain is SAVISQKPSRDICQRGTSLTIQCQVDSQVTMMFWYRQQPGQSLTLIATANQGSEATYESGFVIDKFPISRPNLTFSTLTVSNMSPEDSSIYLCSDRQAEETQYFGPGTRLLVL.